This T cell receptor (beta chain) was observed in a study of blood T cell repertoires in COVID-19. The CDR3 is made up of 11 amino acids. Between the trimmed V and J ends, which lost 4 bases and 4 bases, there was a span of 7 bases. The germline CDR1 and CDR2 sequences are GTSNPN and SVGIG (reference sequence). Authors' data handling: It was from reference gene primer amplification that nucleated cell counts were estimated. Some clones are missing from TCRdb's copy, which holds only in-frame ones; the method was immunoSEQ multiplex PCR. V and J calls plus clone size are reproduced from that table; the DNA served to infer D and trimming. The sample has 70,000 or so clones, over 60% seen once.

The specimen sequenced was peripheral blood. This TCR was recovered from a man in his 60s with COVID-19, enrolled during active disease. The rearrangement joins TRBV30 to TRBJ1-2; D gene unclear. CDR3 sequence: CAWKAIYGYTF. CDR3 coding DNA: TGTGCCTGGAAAGCGATCTATGGCTACACCTTC. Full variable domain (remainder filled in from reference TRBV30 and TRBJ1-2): SQTIHQWPATLVQPVGSPLSLECTVEGTSNPNLYWYRQAAGRGLQLLFYSVGIGQISSEVPQNLSASRPQDRQFILSSKKLLLSDSGFYLCAWKAIYGYTFGSGTRLTVV.